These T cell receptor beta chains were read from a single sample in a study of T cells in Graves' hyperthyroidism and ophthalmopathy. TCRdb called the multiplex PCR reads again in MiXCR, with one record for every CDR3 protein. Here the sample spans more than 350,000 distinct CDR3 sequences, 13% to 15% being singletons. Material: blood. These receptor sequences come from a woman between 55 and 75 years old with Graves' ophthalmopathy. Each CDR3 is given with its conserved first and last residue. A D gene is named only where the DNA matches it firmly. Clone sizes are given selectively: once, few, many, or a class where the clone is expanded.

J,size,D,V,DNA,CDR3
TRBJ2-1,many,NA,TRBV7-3,TGTGCCAGCAGCCCGGGGATTTGGGGGAATGAGCAGTTCTTC,CASSPGIWGNEQFF
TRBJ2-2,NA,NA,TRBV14,TGTGCCAGCAGCCAATATCTCACCGGGGAGCTGTTTTTT,CASSQYLTGELFF
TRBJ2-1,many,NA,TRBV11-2,TGTGCCAGCAGCTTAGACAGCTTCGCCTCCTACAATGAGCAGTTCTTC,CASSLDSFASYNEQFF
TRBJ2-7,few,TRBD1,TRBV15,TGTGCCACCAGCATCGACCGGGACAGGGGCTACGAGCAGTACTTC,CATSIDRDRGYEQYF
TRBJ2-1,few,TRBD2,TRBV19,TGTGCCAGTAGTAAGACTAGCGGGAAGGGGGGTGAGCAGTTCTTC,CASSKTSGKGGEQFF
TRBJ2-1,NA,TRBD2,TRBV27,TGTGCCAGCAAGGCTAGCGGCCCAACGAATGAGCAGTTCTTC,CASKASGPTNEQFF
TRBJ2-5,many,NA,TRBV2,TGTGCCAGCAGGGCGGACCTATGGGAGACCCAGTACTTC,CASRADLWETQYF
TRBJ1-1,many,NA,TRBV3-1,TGTGCCAGCAGCCCAGGGGACTGGGGCCCTGAAGCTTTCTTT,CASSPGDWGPEAFF
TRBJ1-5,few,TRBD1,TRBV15,TGTGCCACCAGCAGAGATGCGGGACAGGGACGCAATCAGCCCCAGCATTTT,CATSRDAGQGRNQPQHF
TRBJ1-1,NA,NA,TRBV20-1,TGCAGTGCCGGGGAAACTGAAGCTTTCTTT,CSAGETEAFF
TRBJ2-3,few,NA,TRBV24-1,TGTGCCACCAGTGACCCATGGGGGACAGATACGCAGTATTTT,CATSDPWGTDTQYF
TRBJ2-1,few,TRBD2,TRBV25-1,TGTGCCAGCAGTGAAACTAGCGGGCTTACATATGAGCAGTTCTTC,CASSETSGLTYEQFF
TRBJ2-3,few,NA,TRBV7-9,TGTGCCAGCAGCAAAGGTGGGGCAGATACGCAGTATTTT,CASSKGGADTQYF
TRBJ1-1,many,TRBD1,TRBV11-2,TGTGCCAGCAGCTTAGATATACAGGGGGTTTCTGAAGCTTTCTTT,CASSLDIQGVSEAFF
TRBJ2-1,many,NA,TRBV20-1,TGCAGTGCTACCTCAGGGGGGAGCGGGAGTCGCTCCTACAATGAGCAGTTCTTC,CSATSGGSGSRSYNEQFF
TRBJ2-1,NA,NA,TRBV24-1,TGTGCCACCAGTGATACACCCCCTAGGGCAGGAATGCAGTTCTTC,CATSDTPPRAGMQFF
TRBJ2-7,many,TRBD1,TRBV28,TGTGCCAGCAGTTCCCTACAACCGGGACAGGCCTACGAGCAGTACTTC,CASSSLQPGQAYEQYF
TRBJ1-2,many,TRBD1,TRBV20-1,TGCAGTGCTGACAGGGACAGGGTGAACGGCTACACCTTC,CSADRDRVNGYTF
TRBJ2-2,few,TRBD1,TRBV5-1,TGCGCCAGCAGCGTGGGACAGGGAACCGGGGAGCTGTTTTTT,CASSVGQGTGELFF
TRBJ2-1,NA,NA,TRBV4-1,TGCGCCAGCAGCCGAGAGACGGGGGGCGTCAATGAGCAGTTCTTC,CASSRETGGVNEQFF
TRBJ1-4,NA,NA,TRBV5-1,TGCGCCAGCAGCCAAGGGGATTCTCTTGATGAAAAACTGTTTTTT,CASSQGDSLDEKLFF
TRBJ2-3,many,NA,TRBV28,TGTGCCAGCCTGAGCGGAACAGATACGCAGTATTTT,CASLSGTDTQYF
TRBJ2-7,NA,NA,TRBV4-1,TGCGCCAGCAGCCAAGAAGGCACCGGAGGATACGAGCAGTACTTC,CASSQEGTGGYEQYF
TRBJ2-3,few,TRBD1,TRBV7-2,TGTGCCAGCAGATCCGGGACAGCCTCTAGCACAGATACGCAGTATTTT,CASRSGTASSTDTQYF
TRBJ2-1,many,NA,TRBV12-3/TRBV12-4,TGTGCCAGCAGTTTTAGGGAGTCGGCTTACAATGAGCAGTTCTTC,CASSFRESAYNEQFF
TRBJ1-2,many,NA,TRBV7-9,TGTGCCAGCAGCTTTGGGGATGACTATGGCTACACCTTC,CASSFGDDYGYTF
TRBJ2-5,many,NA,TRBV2,TGTGCCCGGCCCTTGACCCAGTACTTC,CARPLTQYF
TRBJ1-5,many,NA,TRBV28,TGTGCCAGCAGTTTTGGGTTGGGGGGCAATCAGCCCCAGCATTTT,CASSFGLGGNQPQHF
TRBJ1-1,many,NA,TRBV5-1,TGCGCCAGCAACCCCGGGCCCACACAGGGCGGGAACACTGAAGCTTTCTTT,CASNPGPTQGGNTEAFF
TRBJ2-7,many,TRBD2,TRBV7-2,TGTGCCAGCAGTGAAAAGGGACTAGCGGGTCCCTCCTACGAGCAGTACTTC,CASSEKGLAGPSYEQYF
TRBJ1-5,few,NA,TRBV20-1,TGCAGTGCTAGAGGGGACAACAGGGCGGGGGGCAATCAGCCCCAGCATTTT,CSARGDNRAGGNQPQHF
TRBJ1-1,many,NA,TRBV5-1,TGCGCCAGCAGCTTGGCCCTCTCGTACGACACTGAAGCTTTCTTT,CASSLALSYDTEAFF
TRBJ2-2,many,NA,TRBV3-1,TGTGCCAGCAGCCCTCTAGGGAACACCGGGGAGCTGTTTTTT,CASSPLGNTGELFF
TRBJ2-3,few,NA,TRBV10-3,TGTGCCATCAGTGAGAGGCAGGCCACAGATACGCAGTATTTT,CAISERQATDTQYF
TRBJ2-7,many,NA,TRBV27,TGTGCCAGCAGCCGTGGATCTTGGGCAGCCGAGCAGTACTTC,CASSRGSWAAEQYF
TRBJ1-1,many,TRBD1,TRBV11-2,TGTGCCAGCAGCTTGGACAGGGAAGGAGCTTTCTTT,CASSLDREGAFF
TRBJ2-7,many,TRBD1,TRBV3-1,TGTGCCAGCAGCCAAGACAGGGGGCGCGCCTACGAGCAGTACTTC,CASSQDRGRAYEQYF
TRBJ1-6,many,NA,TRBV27,TGTGCCAGCAGTCCGCGGGTCGGTAGGAATTCACCCCTCCACTTT,CASSPRVGRNSPLHF
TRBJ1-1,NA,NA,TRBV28,TGTGCCAGCAGATCGCTTACCCCCACTGAAGCTTTCTTT,CASRSLTPTEAFF
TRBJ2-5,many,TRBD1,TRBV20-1,TGCAGTGCCACGACAGGGGCCCAAGAGACCCAGTACTTC,CSATTGAQETQYF
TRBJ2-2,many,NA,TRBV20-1,TGCAGTGCTAGAGATTCCCCCTCCGGGGAGCTGTTTTTT,CSARDSPSGELFF
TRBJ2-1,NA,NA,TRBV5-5,TGTGCCAGCAGCTTGGTGCTAGCGCCCAACAATGAGCAGTTCTTC,CASSLVLAPNNEQFF
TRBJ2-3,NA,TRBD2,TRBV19,TGTGCCAGTAGTTTCGGGACTAGCGGGAGGAAGGATACGCAGTATTTT,CASSFGTSGRKDTQYF
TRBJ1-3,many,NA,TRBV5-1,TGCGCCAGCAGCTTAGCCGGGTACGGAAACACCATATATTTT,CASSLAGYGNTIYF
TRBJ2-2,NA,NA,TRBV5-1,TGCGCCAGCAGCAGCAAACAGGGAATAGACACCGGGGAGCTGTTTTTT,CASSSKQGIDTGELFF
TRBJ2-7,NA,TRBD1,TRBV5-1,TGCGCCAGCGCCGGGACAGTCTCCTACGAGCAGTACTTC,CASAGTVSYEQYF
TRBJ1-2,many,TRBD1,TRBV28,TGTGCCAGCAGTGTCCGGGACAGGGGCTACACCTTC,CASSVRDRGYTF
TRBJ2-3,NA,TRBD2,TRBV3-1,TGTGCCAGCAGCCAAGGGCGGGAGAGGTCAGATACGCAGTATTTT,CASSQGRERSDTQYF
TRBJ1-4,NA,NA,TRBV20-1,TGCAGTGCTGGGACGGGTAATGAAAAACTGTTTTTT,CSAGTGNEKLFF
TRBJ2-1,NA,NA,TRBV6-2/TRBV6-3,TGTGCCAGCAGTCCTACAGGGAGAGAGACCCAGTTCTTC,CASSPTGRETQFF
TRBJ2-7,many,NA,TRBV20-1,TGCAGTGCTAGAGATCCGGGCGGGACCCTTTACGAGCAGTACTTC,CSARDPGGTLYEQYF
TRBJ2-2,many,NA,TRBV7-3,TGTGCCAGCAGCTTACACAGCAGCGCGAACACCGGGGAGCTGTTTTTT,CASSLHSSANTGELFF